This passage covers 22 T cell receptor beta chains from one sample sequenced in a study of blood T cells in healthy people across ages. A second PCR of roughly 7 to 11 cycles used a sample-barcoded 5' primer and a J-beta primer mix. Via MiXCR, TCRdb re-called the 5' RACE reads, giving one row per CDR3 protein. Of about 1 million distinct CDR3 sequences detected, under 45% appear once; the ten largest clones hold 18%. Sample: blood. The receptors come from a woman aged 60-70 years in good health.

This clonotype was picked up one time. A junction end diverges from the germline sequence, so it may reflect a read error. The genes are TRBV18 and TRBJ1-1, with D possibly being TRBD1 (6 bases). Germline V gene data show CDR1 as KGHSH and CDR2 as LQKENI. The CDR3 is made up of 16 amino acids. The chain's CDR3 is CASSPVATGSNSEAFF. The DNA of the CDR3 is TGTGCCAGCTCACCAGTTGCCACAGGGTCGAACTCTGAAGCTTTCTTT.

This chain connects TRBV14 to TRBJ1-2; D possibly corresponds to TRBD1 (6 bases). This CDR3 has 13 amino acids. CDR1 and CDR2 (germline): SGHDN, FVKESK. Trimming stripped 4 bases from V and 8 bases from J, with 14 bases between. The CDR3 here is CASSPSGGWGYTF. The DNA for the CDR3 is TGTGCCAGCAGCCCATCCGGGGGCTGGGGCTACACCTTC.

The chain recombines TRBV5-1 with TRBJ2-5, with D possibly TRBD1 on 5 matching bases. Germline V lookup: CDR1 SGHRS, CDR2 YFSETQ. Trimming took off 0 bases at V and 1 base at J, with 13 bases between the two ends. The CDR3 loop spans 16 amino acids. The CDR3 DNA reads TGCGCCAGCAGCTTGGCCATAGGTAGGGGCCAAGAGACCCAGTACTTC. The encoded protein is CASSLAIGRGQETQYF.

This clonotype was counted a few times. V gene TRBV27 combines with J gene TRBJ2-1; D possibly uses TRBD1 or TRBD2 (5 bases each). The V gene's germline CDR1 is MNHEY and CDR2 SMNVEV (reference sequence). V lost 3 bases, J lost 2 bases, and 17 bases lay in between. CDR3 length: 17 residues. CDR3 sequence (DNA): TGTGCCAGCAGTTTTAGCTCTCCGGGGCTAGCCTACAATGAGCAGTTCTTC. It translates to CASSFSSPGLAYNEQFF.

The chain recombines TRBV25-1 with TRBJ1-5, with D maybe TRBD1 (6 bases). This CDR3 spans 15 amino acids. V lost 2 bases, J lost 5 bases, and 13 bases lay in between. The germline V gene encodes CDR1 MGHDK and CDR2 SYGVNS. The DNA of the CDR3 is TGTGCCAGCAGTGAAGGGGGCCGAGGGCATCAGCCCCAGCATTTT. Translating it yields CASSEGGRGHQPQHF.

Regarding this clonotype: A junction end diverges from the germline sequence, so it may reflect a read error. This chain connects TRBV3-1 to TRBJ2-7; TRBD1 matches at 8 bases. Germline CDR1 is LGHDT and CDR2 is YNNKEL (reference sequence). The CDR3 loop spans 15 amino acids. The CDR3 loop reads CANSQVAGGVGEQYF. CDR3 sequence (DNA): TGTGCCAACAGCCAAGTGGCAGGGGGCGTAGGAGAGCAGTACTTC.

The rearrangement links TRBV15 to TRBJ1-2; 7 bases align to TRBD1. Germline loops: CDR1 LNHNV, CDR2 YYDKDF (reference sequence). V trimming: 0 bases; J trimming: 2 bases; junction bases outside the gene matches: 9. This CDR3 is 17 amino acids long. CDR3 sequence reads: CATSRDPMGTENYGYTF. The CDR3 DNA reads TGTGCCACCAGCAGAGATCCGATGGGGACAGAGAACTATGGCTACACCTTC.

This clonotype has a handful of counts. This sequence joins TRBV29-1 and TRBJ2-7; 10 positions agree with TRBD2. Looked up from germline, CDR1 is SQVTM and CDR2 is ANQGSEA. The CDR3 consists of 15 residues. After removal of 2 bases from V and 2 bases from J, the junction contained 6 bases not matched to a gene. The CDR3 region has the DNA TGCAGCGTTGAACTAGCGGGAGCAAGGGCCTACGAGCAGTACTTC. Protein product: CSVELAGARAYEQYF.

Written as DNA, the CDR3 is TGTGCCAGCAGCGAGGGACCGGGACAGGGGCTCTACGAGCAGTACTTC. This gives the protein CASSEGPGQGLYEQYF. The chain recombines TRBV2 with TRBJ2-7; 10 positions agree with TRBD1. The CDR3 consists of 16 residues. Germline CDR1 and CDR2: SNHLY and FYNNEI. Losses at the gene ends were 6 bases for V and 3 bases for J; bases not matched to a gene: 11.

This rearrangement joins TRBV3-1 to TRBJ2-1; 10 positions agree with TRBD2. Trimming at V came to 0 bases and at J to 6 bases, leaving 8 bases not matched to a gene. Germline-derived CDR1 and CDR2 are LGHDT and YNNKEL (reference sequence). There are 17 residues in the CDR3. The CDR3 DNA reads as TGTGCCAGCAGCCAAGAGACGCCAGCGGGAGGGTTCAATGAGCAGTTCTTC. It is translated as CASSQETPAGGFNEQFF.

The rearrangement links TRBV20-1 to TRBJ1-1, with 10 nucleotides matching TRBD1. The CDR3 spans 17 residues. After removal of 2 bases from V and 3 bases from J, the junction contained 12 bases not matched to a gene. Germline V gene sequence: CDR1 DFQATT, CDR2 SNEGSKA (reference sequence). CDR3 region: CSARTMGDRGRDTEAFF. The CDR3 DNA is TGCAGTGCTAGAACTATGGGGGACAGGGGACGGGACACTGAAGCTTTCTTT.

The J gene is TRBJ2-7, the V gene TRBV15; tentative D call: TRBD1 (6 bases). The CDR3 totals 15 residues. CDR1 and CDR2 from the germline V gene are LNHNV and YYDKDF (reference sequence). V shed 1 base and J shed 7 bases, with 17 bases lying between them. Here the CDR3 reads CATSRGRVGAGEQYF. In DNA, the CDR3 is TGTGCCACCAGCAGAGGCCGAGTGGGGGCGGGTGAGCAGTACTTC.

This clonotype was detected a few times. The chain is built from TRBV6-1 and TRBJ2-4, with a weak D call TRBD1 (6 bases). The CDR3 runs 14 residues. Germline CDR1 is MNHNS and CDR2 is SASEGT. V was clipped by 7 bases and J by 1 base, with 11 bases between them. This CDR3 reads CASNVDRAKNIQYF. CDR3 coding DNA: TGTGCCAGCAACGTAGACAGGGCCAAAAACATTCAGTACTTC.

This clonotype came up a few times. The chain is built from TRBV12-3 or TRBV12-4 and TRBJ1-6; 7 bases align to TRBD1. J was trimmed by 4 bases and V by 6 bases; bases with no gene match: 3. The length of the CDR3 is 14 residues. The DNA for the CDR3 is TGTGCCAGCAGCGCAGGGGGGTATAATTCACCCCTCCACTTT. This sequence encodes CASSAGGYNSPLHF.

This sequence joins TRBV12-3 or TRBV12-4 and TRBJ2-3; D gene ambiguous. The CDR3 sequence is 15 residues long. The V end was cut by 1 base, the J end by 3 bases, with 11 bases between. The CDR3 is CASSLVRDRTDTQYF. CDR3 in DNA: TGTGCCAGCAGTTTAGTCCGTGATCGGACAGATACGCAGTATTTT.

The chain combines TRBV7-9 with TRBJ1-4; D unresolved. Looked up from germline, CDR1 is SEHNR and CDR2 is FQNEAQ (reference sequence). CDR3 length: 15 residues. The V end was cut by 5 bases, the J end by 6 bases, with 16 bases between. CDR3 bases: TGTGCCAGCAGCCCGGGTGGCGGCTCCGATGAAAAACTGTTTTTT. This encodes CASSPGGGSDEKLFF.

Many counts were recorded for this clonotype. This chain links TRBV29-1 with TRBJ2-7; possible D gene TRBD1, 6 bases. Germline CDR1 and CDR2: SQVTM and ANQGSEA. This CDR3 contains 15 residues. As DNA, the CDR3 is TGCACCGCCAGTTCCGGGTTCGGGACACACTACGAGCAGTACTTC. This encodes CTASSGFGTHYEQYF.

The gene calls are TRBV20-1 and TRBJ2-7; D assignment may be TRBD1 or TRBD2 (6 bases each). The V end lost 1 base, the J end lost 1 base, and 14 bases lay between the germline ends. The germline gives CDR1 DFQATT, CDR2 SNEGSKA (reference sequence). The CDR3 consists of 15 residues. CDR3 residues: CSARAAGQSSYEQYF. The CDR3 DNA reads TGCAGTGCTAGAGCGGCGGGACAAAGTTCCTACGAGCAGTACTTC.

The V and J genes are TRBV2 and TRBJ2-7, with TRBD1 matching over 8 bases. CDR1 and CDR2 (germline): SNHLY, FYNNEI. CDR3 length equals 13 residues. Germline trimming cut 8 bases from V and 6 bases from J; bases unmatched to any gene: 9. CDR3 amino acids: CASSGQVYGEQYF. The CDR3 DNA is TGTGCCAGCTCGGGACAGGTCTACGGCGAGCAGTACTTC.

This clonotype was seen a handful of times. DNA of the CDR3: TGTGCCAGTAGTAGAGGGACAAGTAGAGCCGAGCAGTACTTC. Translated: CASSRGTSRAEQYF. The V gene is TRBV19, the J gene TRBJ2-7, with D perhaps matching TRBD1 (6 bases). V was trimmed by 4 bases and J by 6 bases, leaving 16 bases between them. The V gene's germline CDR1 is LNHDA and CDR2 SQIVND (reference sequence). The CDR3 consists of 14 residues.

This clonotype has only one observation. V is TRBV12-3 or TRBV12-4 and J is TRBJ2-5; 8 bases line up with TRBD2. V was pared by 5 bases and J by 7 bases, with 6 bases of the junction left unmatched. CDR3 size: 13 residues. Here the CDR3 DNA reads TGTGCCAGCAGTGCTGGACTAGCAGGGACCCAGTACTTC. The encoded protein is CASSAGLAGTQYF.

The chain links TRBV19 to TRBJ2-1; a weak D match, TRBD1 (5 bases). This CDR3 contains 12 residues. Trimming cost V 3 bases and J 11 bases, with 11 bases left between them. Germline V gene data show CDR1 as LNHDA and CDR2 as SQIVND (reference sequence). This chain's CDR3 is CASSMGLTKQFF. As DNA, the CDR3 is TGTGCCAGTAGTATGGGGCTAACCAAGCAGTTCTTC.